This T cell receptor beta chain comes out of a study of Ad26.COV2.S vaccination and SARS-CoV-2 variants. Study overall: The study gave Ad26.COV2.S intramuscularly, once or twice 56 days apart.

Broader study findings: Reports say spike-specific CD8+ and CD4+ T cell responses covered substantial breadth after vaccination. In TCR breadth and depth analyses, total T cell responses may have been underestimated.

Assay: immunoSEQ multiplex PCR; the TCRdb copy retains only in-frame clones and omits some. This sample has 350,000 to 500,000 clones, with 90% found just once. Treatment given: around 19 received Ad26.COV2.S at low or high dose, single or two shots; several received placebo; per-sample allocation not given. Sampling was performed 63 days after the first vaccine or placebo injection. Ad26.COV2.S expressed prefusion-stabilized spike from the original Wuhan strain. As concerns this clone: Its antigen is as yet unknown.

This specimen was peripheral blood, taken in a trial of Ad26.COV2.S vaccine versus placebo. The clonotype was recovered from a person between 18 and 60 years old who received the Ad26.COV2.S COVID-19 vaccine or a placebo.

The CDR3 DNA sequence: TGTGCCAGCAGCTTTCCGGGTTACAATGAGCAGTTCTTC. Amino acids: CASSFPGYNEQFF. The genes are TRBV5-4 and TRBJ2-1; D is unclear. The germline V gene has CDR1 SGHNT and CDR2 YYREEE (reference sequence). The CDR3 has 13 residues. V lost 2 bases and J lost 4, with 7 bases in between.